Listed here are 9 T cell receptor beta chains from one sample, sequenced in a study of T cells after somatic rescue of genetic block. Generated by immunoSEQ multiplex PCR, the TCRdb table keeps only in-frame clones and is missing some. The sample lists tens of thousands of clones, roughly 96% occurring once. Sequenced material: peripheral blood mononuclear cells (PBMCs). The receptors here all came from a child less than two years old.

CDR3 bases: TGTGCCAGCAGTTACTCAGGGGAAGGAACTGAAGCTTTCTTT. Translated: CASSYSGEGTEAFF. The chain is built from TRBV6-5 and TRBJ1-1, with D possibly matching TRBD1 (5 bases). CDR1 and CDR2 from the germline V gene are MNHEY and SVGAGI. The CDR3 extends over 14 amino acids. Trimming removed 0 bases at V and 5 bases at J, with 10 bases between.

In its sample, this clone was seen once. The CDR3 loop is CASSTRDFQETQYF. As DNA, the CDR3 is TGTGCCAGCAGCACACGGGACTTCCAAGAGACCCAGTACTTC. The gene calls are TRBV9 and TRBJ2-5; maybe TRBD2 (6 bases). Trimming took off 4 bases at V and 1 base at J, with 11 bases between the two ends. The CDR3 spans 14 residues. Germline V gene lookup returns CDR1 SGDLS and CDR2 YYNGEE.

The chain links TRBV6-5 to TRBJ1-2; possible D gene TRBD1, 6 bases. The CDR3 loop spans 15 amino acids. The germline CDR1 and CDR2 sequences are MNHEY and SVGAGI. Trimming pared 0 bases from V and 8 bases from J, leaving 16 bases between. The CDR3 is CASSYSNRAGNGYTF. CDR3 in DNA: TGTGCCAGCAGTTACTCGAACAGGGCGGGGAACGGCTACACCTTC.

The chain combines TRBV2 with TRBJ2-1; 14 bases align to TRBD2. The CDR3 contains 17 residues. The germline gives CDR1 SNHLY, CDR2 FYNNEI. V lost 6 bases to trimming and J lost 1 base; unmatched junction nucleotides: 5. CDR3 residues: CASSGTSGRRSYNEQFF. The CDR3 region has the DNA TGTGCCAGCAGCGGGACTAGCGGGAGACGTTCCTACAATGAGCAGTTCTTC.

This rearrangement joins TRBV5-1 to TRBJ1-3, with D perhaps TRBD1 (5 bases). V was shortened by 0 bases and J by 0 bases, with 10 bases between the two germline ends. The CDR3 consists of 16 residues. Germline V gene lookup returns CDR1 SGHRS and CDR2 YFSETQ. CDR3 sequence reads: CASSLGSGGSGNTIYF. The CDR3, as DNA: TGCGCCAGCAGCTTGGGGTCCGGGGGCTCTGGAAACACCATATATTTT.

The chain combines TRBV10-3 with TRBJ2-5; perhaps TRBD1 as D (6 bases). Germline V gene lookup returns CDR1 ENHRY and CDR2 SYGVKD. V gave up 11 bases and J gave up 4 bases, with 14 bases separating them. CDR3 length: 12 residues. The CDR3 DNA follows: TGTGCCTCCCGGGACACCGCAGAGACCCAGTACTTC. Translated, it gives CASRDTAETQYF.

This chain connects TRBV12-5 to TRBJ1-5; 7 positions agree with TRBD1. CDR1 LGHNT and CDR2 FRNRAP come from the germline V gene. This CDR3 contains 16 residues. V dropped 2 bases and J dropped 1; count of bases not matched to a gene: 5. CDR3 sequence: CASGLLTGKSNQPQHF. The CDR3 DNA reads TGTGCTAGTGGTTTGTTGACAGGGAAGAGCAATCAGCCCCAGCATTTT.

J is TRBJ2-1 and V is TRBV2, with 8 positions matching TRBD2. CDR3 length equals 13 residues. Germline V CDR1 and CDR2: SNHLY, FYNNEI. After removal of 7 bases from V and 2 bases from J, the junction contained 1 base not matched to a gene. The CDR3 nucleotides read TGTGCCAGCACGGGAGGGCCCTACAATGAGCAGTTCTTC. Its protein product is CASTGGPYNEQFF.

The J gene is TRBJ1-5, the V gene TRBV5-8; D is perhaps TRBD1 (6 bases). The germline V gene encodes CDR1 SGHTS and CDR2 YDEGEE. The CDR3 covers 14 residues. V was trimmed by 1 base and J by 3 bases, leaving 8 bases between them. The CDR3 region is CASSLRGTNQPQHF. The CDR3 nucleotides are TGTGCCAGCAGCTTGAGGGGGACCAATCAGCCCCAGCATTTT.